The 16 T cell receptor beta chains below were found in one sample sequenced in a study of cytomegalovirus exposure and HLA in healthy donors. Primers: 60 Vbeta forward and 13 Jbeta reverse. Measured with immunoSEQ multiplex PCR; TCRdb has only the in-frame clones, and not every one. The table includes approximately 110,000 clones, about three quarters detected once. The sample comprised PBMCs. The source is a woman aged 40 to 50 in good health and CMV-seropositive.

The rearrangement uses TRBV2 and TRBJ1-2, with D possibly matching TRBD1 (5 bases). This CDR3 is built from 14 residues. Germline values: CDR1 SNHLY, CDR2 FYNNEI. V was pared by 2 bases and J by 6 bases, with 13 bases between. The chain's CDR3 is CASSEMLGDNGYTF. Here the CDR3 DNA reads TGTGCCAGCAGTGAAATGCTAGGGGATAATGGCTACACCTTC.

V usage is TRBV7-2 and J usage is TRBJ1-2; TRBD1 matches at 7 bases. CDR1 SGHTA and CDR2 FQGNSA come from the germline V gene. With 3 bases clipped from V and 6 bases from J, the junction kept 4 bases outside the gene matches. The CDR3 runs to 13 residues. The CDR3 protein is CASSFRRGDGYTF. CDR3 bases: TGTGCCAGCAGCTTTCGCAGGGGGGATGGCTACACCTTC. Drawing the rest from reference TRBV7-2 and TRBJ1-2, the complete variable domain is GAGVSQSPSNKVTEKGKDVELRCDPISGHTALYWYRQSLGQGLEFLIYFQGNSAPDKSGLPSDRFSAERTGGSVSTLTIQRTQQEDSAVYLCASSFRRGDGYTFGSGTRLTVV.

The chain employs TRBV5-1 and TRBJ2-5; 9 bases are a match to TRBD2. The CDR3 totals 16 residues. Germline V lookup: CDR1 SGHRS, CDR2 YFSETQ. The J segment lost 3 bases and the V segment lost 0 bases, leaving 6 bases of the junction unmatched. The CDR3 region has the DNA TGCGCCAGCAGCTTGGAAGGGTCTAGCGGGGAAGAGACCCAGTACTTC. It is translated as CASSLEGSSGEETQYF.

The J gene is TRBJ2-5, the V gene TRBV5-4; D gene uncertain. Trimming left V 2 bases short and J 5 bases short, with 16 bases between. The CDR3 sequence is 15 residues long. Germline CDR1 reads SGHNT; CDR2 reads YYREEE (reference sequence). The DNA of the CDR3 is TGTGCCAGCAGCTTTGGTAGCTCAATCCGGGAGACCCAGTACTTC. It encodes CASSFGSSIRETQYF.

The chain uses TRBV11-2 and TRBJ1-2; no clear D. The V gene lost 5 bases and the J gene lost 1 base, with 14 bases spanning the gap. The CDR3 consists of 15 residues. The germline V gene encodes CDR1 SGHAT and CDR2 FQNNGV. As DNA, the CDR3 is TGTGCCAGCAGCCCTAGCGGGCAGATTAACTATGGCTACACCTTC. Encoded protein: CASSPSGQINYGYTF.

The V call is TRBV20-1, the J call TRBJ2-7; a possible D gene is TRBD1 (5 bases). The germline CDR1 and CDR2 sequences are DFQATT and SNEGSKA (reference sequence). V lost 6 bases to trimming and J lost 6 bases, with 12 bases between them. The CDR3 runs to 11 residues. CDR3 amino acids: CSASKGPEQYF. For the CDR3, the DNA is TGCAGTGCATCCAAGGGGCCCGAGCAGTACTTC.

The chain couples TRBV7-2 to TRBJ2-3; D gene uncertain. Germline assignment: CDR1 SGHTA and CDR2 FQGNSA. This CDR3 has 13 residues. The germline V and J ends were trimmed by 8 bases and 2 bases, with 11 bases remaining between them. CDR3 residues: CASAHLFTDTQYF. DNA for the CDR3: TGTGCCAGCGCGCACTTGTTCACAGATACGCAGTATTTT.

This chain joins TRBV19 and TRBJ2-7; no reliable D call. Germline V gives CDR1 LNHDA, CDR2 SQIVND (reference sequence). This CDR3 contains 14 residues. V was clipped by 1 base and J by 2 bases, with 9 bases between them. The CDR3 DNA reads TGTGCCAGTAGTATAGGATCGGAGACCTACGAGCAGTACTTC. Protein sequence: CASSIGSETYEQYF. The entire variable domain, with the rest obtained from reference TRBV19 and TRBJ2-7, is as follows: DGGITQSPKYLFRKEGQNVTLSCEQNLNHDAMYWYRQDPGQGLRLIYYSQIVNDFQKGDIAEGYSVSREKKESFPLTVTSAQKNPTAFYLCASSIGSETYEQYFGPGTRLTVT.

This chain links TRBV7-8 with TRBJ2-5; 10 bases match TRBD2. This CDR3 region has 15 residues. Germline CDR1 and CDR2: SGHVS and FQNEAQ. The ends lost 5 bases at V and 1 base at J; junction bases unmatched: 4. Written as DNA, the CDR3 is TGTGCCAGCAGCCTACTAGCGGGGTCCCAAGAGACCCAGTACTTC. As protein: CASSLLAGSQETQYF.

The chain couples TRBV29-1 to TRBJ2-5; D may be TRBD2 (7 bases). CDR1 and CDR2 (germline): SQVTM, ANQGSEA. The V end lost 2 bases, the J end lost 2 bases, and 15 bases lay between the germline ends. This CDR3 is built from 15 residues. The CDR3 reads CSVETRGGWQETQYF. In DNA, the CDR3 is TGCAGCGTTGAAACTAGGGGGGGTTGGCAAGAGACCCAGTACTTC.

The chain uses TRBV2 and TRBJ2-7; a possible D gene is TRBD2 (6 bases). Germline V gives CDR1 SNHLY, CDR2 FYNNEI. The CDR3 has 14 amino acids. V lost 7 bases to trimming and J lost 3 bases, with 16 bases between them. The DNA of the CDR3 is TGTGCCAGCAAGGGTGGTAGCGGAAACTACGAGCAGTACTTC. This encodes CASKGGSGNYEQYF.

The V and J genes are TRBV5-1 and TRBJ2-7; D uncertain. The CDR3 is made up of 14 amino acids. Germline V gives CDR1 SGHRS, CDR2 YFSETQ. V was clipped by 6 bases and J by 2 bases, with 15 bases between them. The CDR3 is CASKWWLETYEQYF. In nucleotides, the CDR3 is TGCGCCAGCAAGTGGTGGCTAGAAACCTACGAGCAGTACTTC.

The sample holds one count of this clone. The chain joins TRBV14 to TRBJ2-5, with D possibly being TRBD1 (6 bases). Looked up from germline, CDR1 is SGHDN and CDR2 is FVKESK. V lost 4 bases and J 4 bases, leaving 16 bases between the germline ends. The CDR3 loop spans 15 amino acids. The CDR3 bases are TGTGCCAGCAGCCCTACGCAAGGGGGTACAGAGACCCAGTACTTC. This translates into CASSPTQGGTETQYF. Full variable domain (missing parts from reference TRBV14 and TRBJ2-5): EAGVTQFPSHSVIEKGQTVTLRCDPISGHDNLYWYRRVMGKEIKFLLHFVKESKQDESGMPNNRFLAERTGGTYSTLKVQPAELEDSGVYFCASSPTQGGTETQYFGPGTRLLVL.

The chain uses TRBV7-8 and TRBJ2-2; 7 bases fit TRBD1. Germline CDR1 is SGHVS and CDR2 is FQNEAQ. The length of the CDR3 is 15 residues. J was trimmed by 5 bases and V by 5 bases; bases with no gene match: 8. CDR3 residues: CASSLRQGLTGELFF. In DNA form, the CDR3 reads TGTGCCAGCAGCCTTCGACAGGGTTTGACCGGGGAGCTGTTTTTT.

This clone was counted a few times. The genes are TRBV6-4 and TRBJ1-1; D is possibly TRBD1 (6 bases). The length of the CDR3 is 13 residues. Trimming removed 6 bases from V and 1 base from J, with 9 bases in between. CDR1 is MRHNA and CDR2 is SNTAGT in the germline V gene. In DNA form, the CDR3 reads TGTGCCAGCAGATCACAGGGGAACACTGAAGCTTTCTTT. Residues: CASRSQGNTEAFF.

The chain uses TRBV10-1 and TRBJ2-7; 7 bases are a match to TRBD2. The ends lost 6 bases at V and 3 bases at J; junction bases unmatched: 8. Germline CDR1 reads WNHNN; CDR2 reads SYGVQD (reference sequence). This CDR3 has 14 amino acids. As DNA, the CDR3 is TGCGCCAGCAGCTCCGGGACTACCAACTACGAGCAGTACTTC. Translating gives CASSSGTTNYEQYF.